This TCR beta chain was sequenced for a study of siplizumab effects on memory and regulatory T cells. Study results and limitations: Apparently more diverse than memory cells, naive T cells also seemed major alloresponse contributors. The authors did not confirm suppressive function in proliferating Tregs from siplizumab cultures.

Trimming took 6 bases from V and 6 from J, leaving 12 bases between them. The length of the CDR3 is 13 residues. Germline V gene lookup returns CDR1 MNHEY and CDR2 SMNVEV (reference sequence). Measured with immunoSEQ multiplex PCR; TCRdb has only the in-frame clones, and not every one. The repertoire consists of approximately 60,000 clones, with nearly 98% occurring once and the leading ten covering around 0.093%. A few pairs of donors had their unstimulated naive, memory, effector memory and TEMRA subsets sequenced. Notes on this clone: The target antigen is unknown.

The TCR comes from a human donor in good health. V gene TRBV27 combines with J gene TRBJ2-4; D gene ambiguous. The sequenced sample was naive CD8+ T cells sorted from blood. Here the CDR3 DNA reads TGTGCCAGCAGCGACTCCGTCGGAAACATTCAGTACTTC. Its translation is CASSDSVGNIQYF.